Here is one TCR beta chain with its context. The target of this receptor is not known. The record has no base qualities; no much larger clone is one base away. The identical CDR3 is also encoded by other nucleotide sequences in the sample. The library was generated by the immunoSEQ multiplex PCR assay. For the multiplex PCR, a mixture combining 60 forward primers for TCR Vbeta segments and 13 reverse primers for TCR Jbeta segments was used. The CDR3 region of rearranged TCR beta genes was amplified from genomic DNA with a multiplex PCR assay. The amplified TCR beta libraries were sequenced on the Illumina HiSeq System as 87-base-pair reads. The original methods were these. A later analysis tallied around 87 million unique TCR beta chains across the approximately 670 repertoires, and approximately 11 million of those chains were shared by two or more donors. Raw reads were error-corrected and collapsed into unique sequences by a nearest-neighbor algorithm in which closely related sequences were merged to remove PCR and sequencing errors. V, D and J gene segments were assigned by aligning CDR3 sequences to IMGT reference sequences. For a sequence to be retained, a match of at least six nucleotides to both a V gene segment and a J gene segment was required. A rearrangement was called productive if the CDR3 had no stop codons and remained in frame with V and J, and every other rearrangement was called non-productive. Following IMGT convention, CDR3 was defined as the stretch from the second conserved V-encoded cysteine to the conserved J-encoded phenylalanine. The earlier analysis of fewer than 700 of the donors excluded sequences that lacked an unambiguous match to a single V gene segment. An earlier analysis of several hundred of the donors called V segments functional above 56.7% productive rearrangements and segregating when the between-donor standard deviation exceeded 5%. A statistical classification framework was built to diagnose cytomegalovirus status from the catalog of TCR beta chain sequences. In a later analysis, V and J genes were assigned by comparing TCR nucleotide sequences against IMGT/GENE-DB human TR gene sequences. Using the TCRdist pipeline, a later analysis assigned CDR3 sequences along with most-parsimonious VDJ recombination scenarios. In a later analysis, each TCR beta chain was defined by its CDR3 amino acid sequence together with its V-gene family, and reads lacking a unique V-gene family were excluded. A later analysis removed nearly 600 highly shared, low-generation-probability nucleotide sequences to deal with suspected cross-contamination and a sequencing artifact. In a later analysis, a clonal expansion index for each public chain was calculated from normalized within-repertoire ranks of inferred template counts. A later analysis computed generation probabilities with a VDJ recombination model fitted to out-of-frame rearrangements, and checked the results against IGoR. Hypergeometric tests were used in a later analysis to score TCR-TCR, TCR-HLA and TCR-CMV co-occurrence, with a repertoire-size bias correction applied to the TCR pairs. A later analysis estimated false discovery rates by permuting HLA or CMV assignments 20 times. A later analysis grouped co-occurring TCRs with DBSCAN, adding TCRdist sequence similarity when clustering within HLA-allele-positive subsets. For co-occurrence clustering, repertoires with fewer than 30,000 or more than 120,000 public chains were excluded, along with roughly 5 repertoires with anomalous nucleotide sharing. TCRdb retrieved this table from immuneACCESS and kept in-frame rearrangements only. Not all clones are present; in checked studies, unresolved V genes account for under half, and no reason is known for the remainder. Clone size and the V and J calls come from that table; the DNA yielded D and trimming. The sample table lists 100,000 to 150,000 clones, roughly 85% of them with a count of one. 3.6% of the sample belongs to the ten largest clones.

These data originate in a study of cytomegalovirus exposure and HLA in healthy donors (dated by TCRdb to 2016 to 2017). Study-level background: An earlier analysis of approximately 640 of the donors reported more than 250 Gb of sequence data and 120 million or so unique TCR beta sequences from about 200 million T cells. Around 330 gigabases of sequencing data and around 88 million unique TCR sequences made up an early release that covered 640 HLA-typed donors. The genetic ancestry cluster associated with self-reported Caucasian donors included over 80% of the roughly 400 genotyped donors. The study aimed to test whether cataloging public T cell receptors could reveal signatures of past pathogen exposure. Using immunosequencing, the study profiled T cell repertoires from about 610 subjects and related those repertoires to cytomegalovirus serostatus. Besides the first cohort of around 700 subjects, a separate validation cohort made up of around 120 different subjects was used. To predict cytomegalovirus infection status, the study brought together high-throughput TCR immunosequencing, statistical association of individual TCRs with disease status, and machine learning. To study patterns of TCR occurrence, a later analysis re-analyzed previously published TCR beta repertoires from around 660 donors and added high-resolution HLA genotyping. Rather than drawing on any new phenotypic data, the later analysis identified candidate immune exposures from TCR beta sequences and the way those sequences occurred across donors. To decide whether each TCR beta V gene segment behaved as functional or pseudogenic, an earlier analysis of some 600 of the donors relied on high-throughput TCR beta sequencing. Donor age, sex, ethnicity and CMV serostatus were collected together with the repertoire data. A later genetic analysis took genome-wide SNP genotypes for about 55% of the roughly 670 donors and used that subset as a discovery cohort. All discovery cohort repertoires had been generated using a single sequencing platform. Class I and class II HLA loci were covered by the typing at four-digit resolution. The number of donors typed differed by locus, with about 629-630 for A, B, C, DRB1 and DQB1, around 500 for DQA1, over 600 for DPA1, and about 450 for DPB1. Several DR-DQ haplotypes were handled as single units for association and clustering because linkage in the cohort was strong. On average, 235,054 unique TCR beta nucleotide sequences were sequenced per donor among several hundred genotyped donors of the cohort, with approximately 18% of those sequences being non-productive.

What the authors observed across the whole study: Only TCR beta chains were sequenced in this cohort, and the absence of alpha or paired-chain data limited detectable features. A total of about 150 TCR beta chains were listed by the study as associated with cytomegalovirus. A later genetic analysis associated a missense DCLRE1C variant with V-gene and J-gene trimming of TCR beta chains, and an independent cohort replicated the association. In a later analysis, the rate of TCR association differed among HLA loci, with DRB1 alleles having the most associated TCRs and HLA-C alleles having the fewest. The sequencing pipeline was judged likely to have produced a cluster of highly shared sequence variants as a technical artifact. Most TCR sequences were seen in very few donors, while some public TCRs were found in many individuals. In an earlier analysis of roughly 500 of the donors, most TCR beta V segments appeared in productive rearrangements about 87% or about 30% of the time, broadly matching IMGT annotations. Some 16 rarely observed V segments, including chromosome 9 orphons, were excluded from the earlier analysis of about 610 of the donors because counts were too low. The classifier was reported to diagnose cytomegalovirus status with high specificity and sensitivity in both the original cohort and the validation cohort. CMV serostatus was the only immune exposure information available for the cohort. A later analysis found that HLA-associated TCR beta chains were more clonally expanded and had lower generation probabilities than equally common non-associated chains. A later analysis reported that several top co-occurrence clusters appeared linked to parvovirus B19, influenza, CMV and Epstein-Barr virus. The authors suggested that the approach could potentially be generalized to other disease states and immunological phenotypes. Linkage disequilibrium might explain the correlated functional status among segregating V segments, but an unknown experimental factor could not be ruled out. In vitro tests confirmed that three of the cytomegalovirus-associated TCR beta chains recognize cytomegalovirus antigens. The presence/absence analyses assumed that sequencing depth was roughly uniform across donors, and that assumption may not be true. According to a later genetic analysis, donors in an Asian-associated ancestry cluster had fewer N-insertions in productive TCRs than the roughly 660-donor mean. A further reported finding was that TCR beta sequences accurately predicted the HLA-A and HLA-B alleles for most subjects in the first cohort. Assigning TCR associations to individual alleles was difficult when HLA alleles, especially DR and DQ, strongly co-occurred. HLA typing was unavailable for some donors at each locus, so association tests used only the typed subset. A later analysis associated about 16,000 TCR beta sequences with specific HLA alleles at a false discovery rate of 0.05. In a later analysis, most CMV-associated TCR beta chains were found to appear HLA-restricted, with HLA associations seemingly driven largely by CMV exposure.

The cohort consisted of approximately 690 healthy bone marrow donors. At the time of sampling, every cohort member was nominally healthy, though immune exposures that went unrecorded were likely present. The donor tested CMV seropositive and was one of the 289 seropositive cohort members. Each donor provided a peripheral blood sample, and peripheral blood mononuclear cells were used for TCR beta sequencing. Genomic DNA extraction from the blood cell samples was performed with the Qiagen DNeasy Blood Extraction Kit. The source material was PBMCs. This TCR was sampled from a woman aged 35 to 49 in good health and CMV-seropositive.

At the DNA level, the sequence is TGTGCCAGCTCACCGGACAGGGGGCAGGAGACCCAGTACTTC. Its protein reads: CASSPDRGQETQYF. The sequence links TRBV18 to TRBJ2-5, and 11 bases in between align with TRBD1. The germline V and J ends show losses of 3 bases and 5 bases respectively, and no gene match explains 2 bases of the junction. The germline V gene provides CDR1 KGHSH and CDR2 LQKENI. The CDR3 has 14 amino acids, counting the end cysteine and phenylalanine. The DNA shown is the 42-base CDR3, in frame from base 1. Joined to the reference TRBV18 and TRBJ2-5 proteins, this CDR3 gives the full variable domain: NAGVMQNPRHLVRRRGQEARLRCSPMKGHSHVYWYRQLPEEGLKFMVYLQKENIIDESGMPKERFSAEFPKEGPSILRIQQVVRGDSAAYFCASSPDRGQETQYFGPGTRLLVL.